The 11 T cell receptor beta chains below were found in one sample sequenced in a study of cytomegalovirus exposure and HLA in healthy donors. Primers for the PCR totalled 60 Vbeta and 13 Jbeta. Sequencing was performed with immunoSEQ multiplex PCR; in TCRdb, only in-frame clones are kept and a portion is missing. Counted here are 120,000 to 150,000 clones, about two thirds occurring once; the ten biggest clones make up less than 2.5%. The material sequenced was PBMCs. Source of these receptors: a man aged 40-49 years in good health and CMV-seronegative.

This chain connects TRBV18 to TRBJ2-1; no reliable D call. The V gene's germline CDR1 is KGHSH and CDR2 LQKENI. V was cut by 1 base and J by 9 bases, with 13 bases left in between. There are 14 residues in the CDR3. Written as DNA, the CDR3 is TGTGCCAGCTCACCACAGAGATCGTATTCTGAGCAGTTCTTC. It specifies CASSPQRSYSEQFF. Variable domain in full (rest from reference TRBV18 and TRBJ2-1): NAGVMQNPRHLVRRRGQEARLRCSPMKGHSHVYWYRQLPEEGLKFMVYLQKENIIDESGMPKERFSAEFPKEGPSILRIQQVVRGDSAAYFCASSPQRSYSEQFFGPGTRLTVL.

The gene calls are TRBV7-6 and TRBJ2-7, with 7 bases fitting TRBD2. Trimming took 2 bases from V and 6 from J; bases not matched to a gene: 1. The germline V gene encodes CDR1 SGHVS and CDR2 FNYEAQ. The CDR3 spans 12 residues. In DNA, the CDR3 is TGTGCCAGCAGCTTAACGGGAGGCGAGCAGTACTTC. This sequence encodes CASSLTGGEQYF.

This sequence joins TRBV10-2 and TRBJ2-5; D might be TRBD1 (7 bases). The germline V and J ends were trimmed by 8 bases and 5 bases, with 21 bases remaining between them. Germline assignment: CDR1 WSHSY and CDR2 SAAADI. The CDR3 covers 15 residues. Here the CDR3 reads CASCRLTGAGETQYF. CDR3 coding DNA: TGCGCCAGCTGCCGCCTTACAGGGGCGGGGGAGACCCAGTACTTC.

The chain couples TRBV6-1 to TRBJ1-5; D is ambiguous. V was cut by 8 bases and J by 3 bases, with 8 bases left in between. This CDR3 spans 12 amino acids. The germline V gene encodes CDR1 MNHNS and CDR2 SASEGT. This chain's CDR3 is CASGLINQPQHF. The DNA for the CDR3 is TGTGCCAGCGGCCTGATCAATCAGCCCCAGCATTTT.

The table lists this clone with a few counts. The CDR3 loop is CASSSRTGGNTEAFF. CDR3 in DNA: TGTGCCAGCAGCTCACGGACAGGGGGAAACACTGAAGCTTTCTTT. V gene TRBV13 combines with J gene TRBJ1-1, with 10 bases lining up with TRBD1. Germline V lookup: CDR1 PRHDT, CDR2 FYEKMQ (reference sequence). V dropped 4 bases and J dropped 2; count of bases not matched to a gene: 4. There are 15 residues in the CDR3.

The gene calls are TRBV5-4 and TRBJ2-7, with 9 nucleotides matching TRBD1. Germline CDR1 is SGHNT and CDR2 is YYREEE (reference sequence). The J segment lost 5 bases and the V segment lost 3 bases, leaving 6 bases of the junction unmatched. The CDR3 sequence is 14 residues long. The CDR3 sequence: CASSSGTGFDEQYF. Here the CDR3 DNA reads TGTGCCAGCAGCTCGGGGACAGGGTTCGACGAGCAGTACTTC.

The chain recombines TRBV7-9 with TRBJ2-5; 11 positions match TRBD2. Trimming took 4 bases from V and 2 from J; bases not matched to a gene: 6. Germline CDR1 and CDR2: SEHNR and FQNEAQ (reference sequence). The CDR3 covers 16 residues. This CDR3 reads CASSSRLAGPQETQYF. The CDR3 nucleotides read TGTGCCAGCAGCTCGAGACTAGCGGGACCACAAGAGACCCAGTACTTC.

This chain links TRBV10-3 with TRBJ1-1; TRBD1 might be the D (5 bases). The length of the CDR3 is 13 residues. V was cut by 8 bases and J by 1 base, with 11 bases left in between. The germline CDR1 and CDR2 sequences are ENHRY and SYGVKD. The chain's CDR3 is CAISGGANTEAFF. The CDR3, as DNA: TGTGCCATCTCCGGGGGTGCGAACACTGAAGCTTTCTTT.

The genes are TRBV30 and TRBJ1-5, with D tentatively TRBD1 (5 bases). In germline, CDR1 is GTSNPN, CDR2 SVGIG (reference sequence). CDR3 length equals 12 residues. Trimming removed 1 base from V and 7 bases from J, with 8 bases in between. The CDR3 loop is CAWSGQGQPQHF. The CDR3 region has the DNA TGTGCCTGGAGTGGCCAGGGACAGCCCCAGCATTTT.

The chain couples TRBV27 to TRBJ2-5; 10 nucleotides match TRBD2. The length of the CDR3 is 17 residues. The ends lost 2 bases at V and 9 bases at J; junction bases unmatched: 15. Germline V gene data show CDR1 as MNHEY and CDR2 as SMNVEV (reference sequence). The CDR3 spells CASSLKGTSASRGPQYF. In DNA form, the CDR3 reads TGTGCCAGCAGTTTAAAGGGGACTAGCGCGTCCAGGGGGCCCCAGTACTTC.

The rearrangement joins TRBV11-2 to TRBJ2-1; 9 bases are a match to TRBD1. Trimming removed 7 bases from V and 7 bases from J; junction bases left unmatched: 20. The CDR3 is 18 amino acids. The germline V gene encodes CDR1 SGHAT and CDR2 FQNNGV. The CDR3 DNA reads TGTGCCAGCAACACACCAAGGTACCGGGACAGGGCAGGGAATGAGCAGTTCTTC. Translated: CASNTPRYRDRAGNEQFF.